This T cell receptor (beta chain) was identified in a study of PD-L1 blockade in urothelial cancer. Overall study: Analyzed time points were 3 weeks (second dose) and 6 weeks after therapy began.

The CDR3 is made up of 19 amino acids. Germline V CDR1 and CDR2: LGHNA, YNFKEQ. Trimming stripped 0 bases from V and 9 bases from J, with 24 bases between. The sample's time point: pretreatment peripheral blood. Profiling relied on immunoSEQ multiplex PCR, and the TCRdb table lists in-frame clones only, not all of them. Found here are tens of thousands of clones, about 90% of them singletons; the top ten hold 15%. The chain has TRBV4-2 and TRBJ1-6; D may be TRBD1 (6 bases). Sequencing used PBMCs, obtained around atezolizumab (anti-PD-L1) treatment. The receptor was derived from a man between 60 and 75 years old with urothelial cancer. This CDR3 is CASSQDTVAGALRSSPLHF. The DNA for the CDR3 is TGTGCCAGCAGCCAAGATACAGTGGCGGGGGCGTTAAGGAGTTCACCCCTCCACTTT.